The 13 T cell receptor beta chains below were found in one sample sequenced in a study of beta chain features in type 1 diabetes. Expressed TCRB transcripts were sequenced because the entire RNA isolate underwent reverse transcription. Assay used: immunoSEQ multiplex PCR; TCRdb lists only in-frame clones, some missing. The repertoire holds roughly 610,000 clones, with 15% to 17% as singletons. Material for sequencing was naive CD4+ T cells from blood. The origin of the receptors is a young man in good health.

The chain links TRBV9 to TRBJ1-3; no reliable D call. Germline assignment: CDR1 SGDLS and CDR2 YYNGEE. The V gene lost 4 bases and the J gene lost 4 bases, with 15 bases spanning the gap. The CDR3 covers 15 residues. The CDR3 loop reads CASSPRWDPGNTIYF. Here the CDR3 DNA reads TGTGCCAGCAGCCCCCGGTGGGATCCCGGAAACACCATATATTTT.

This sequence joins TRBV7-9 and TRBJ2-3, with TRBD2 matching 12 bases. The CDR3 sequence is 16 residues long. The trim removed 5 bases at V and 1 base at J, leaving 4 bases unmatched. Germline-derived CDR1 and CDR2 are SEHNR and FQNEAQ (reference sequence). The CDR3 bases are TGTGCCAGCAGCCAGACTAGCGGGGGTCGCACAGATACGCAGTATTTT. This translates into CASSQTSGGRTDTQYF.

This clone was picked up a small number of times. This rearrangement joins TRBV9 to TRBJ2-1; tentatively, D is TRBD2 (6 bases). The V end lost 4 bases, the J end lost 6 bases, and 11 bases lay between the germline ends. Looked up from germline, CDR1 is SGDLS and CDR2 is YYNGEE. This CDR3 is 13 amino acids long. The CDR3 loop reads CASSTGTGNEQFF. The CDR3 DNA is TGTGCCAGCAGCACTGGGACTGGCAATGAGCAGTTCTTC.

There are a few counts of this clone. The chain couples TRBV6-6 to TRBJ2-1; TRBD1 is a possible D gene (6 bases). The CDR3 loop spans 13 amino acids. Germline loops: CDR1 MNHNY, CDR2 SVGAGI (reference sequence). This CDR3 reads CGTQGPSYNEQFF. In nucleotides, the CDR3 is TGTGGCACACAGGGACCTTCCTACAATGAGCAGTTCTTC.

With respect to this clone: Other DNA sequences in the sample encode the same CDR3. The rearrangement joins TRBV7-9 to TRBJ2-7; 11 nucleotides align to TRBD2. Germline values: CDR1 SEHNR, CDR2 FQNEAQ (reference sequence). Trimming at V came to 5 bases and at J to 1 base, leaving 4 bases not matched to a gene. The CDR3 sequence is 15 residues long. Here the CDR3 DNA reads TGTGCCAGCAGCCCTAGCGGGAGGACTTCCTACGAGCAGTACTTC. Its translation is CASSPSGRTSYEQYF. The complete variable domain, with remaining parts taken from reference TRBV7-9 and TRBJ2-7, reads DTGVSQNPRHKITKRGQNVTFRCDPISEHNRLYWYRQTLGQGPEFLTYFQNEAQLEKSRLLSDRFSAERPKGSFSTLEIQRTEQGDSAMYLCASSPSGRTSYEQYFGPGTRLTVT.

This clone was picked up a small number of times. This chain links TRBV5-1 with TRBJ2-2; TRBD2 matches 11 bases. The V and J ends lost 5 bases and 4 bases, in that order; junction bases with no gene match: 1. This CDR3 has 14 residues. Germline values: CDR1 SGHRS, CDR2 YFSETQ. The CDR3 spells CASRGLAVTGELFF. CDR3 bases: TGCGCCAGCAGGGGACTAGCGGTCACCGGGGAGCTGTTTTTT.

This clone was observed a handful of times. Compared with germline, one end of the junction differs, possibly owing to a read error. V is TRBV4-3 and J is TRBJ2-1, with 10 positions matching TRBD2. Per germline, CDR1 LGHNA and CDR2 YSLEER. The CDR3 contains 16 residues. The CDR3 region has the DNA TGCGCCAGCAGGCAAGGGAGCGGGGGGGCGTACAATGAGCAGTTCTTC. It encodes CASRQGSGGAYNEQFF.

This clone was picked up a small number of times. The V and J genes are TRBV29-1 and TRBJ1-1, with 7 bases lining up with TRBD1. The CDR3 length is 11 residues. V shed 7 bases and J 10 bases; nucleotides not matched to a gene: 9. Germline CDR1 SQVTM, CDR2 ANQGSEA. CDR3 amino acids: CSAHNRGGAFF. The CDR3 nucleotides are TGCAGCGCCCATAACAGGGGAGGAGCTTTCTTT.

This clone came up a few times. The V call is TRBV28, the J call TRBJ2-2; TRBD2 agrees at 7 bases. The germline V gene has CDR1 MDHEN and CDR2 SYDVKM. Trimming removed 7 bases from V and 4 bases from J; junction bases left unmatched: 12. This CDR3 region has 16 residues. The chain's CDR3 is CASTPWGIAGTGELFF. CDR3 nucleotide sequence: TGTGCCAGCACTCCTTGGGGAATAGCGGGCACCGGGGAGCTGTTTTTT.

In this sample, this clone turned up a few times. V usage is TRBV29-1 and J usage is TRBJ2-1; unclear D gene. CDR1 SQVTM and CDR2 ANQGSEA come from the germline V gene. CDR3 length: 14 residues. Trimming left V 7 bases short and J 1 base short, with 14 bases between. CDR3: CSARPGYSYNEQFF. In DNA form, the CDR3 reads TGCAGCGCTCGGCCCGGATATTCCTACAATGAGCAGTTCTTC.

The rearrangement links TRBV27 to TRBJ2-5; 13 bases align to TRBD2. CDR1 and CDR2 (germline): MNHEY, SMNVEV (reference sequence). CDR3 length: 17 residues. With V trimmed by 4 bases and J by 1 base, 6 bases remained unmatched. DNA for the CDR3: TGTGCCAGCAGTTCAAGACTAGCGGGGGGCGTCCAAGAGACCCAGTACTTC. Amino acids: CASSSRLAGGVQETQYF.

CDR3 bases: TGTGCCAGCAGCTTAGCAGGCCGGGAGGGCCGCAACGAGCAGTACTTC. It encodes CASSLAGREGRNEQYF. The chain has TRBV7-9 and TRBJ2-7, with 8 nucleotides matching TRBD2. The CDR3 spans 16 residues. Germline CDR1 reads SEHNR; CDR2 reads FQNEAQ (reference sequence). J lost 5 bases, V lost 0 bases, and 9 bases had no gene match.

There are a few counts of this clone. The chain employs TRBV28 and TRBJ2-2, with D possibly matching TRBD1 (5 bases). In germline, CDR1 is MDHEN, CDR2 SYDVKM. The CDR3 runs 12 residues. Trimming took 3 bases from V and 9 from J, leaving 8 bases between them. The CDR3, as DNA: TGTGCCAGCAGTTTGTCAGGGTGGGAGCTGTTTTTT. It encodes CASSLSGWELFF.